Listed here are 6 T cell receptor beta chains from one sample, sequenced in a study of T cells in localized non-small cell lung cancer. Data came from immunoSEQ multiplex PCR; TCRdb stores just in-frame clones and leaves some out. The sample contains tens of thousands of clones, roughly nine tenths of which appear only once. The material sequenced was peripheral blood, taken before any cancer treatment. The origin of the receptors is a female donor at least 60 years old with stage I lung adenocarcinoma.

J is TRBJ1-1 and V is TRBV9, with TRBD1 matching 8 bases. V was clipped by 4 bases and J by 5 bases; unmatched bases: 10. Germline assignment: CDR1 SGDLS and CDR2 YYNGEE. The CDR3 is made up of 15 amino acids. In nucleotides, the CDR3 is TGTGCCAGCAGCAGCTTAGGACAGGGTGGAACTGAAGCTTTCTTT. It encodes CASSSLGQGGTEAFF.

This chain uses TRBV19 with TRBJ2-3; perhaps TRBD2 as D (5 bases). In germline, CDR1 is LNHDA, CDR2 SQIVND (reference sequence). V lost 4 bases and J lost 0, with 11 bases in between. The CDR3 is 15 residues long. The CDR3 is CASSKSRGSTDTQYF. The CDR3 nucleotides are TGTGCCAGTAGTAAGAGTCGGGGTAGCACAGATACGCAGTATTTT.

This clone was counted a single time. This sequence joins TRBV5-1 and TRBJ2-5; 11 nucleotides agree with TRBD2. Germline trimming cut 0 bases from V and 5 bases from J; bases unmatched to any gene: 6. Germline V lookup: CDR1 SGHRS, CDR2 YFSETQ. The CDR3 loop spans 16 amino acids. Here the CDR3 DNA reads TGCGCCAGCAGCTTGGTGATAGCGGGGGGGCAGGAGACCCAGTACTTC. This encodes CASSLVIAGGQETQYF.

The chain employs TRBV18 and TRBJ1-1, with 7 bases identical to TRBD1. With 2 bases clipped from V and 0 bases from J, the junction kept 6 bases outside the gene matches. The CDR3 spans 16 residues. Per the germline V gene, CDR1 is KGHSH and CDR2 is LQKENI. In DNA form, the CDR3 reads TGTGCCAGCTCACCATTGGGGGACAGCCTGAACACTGAAGCTTTCTTT. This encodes CASSPLGDSLNTEAFF.

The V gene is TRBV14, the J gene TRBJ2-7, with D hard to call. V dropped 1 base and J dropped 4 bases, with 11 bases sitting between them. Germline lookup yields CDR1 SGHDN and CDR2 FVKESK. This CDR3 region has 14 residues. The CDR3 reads CASSQVPRKYEQYF. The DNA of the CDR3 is TGTGCCAGCAGCCAAGTCCCACGAAAGTACGAGCAGTACTTC.

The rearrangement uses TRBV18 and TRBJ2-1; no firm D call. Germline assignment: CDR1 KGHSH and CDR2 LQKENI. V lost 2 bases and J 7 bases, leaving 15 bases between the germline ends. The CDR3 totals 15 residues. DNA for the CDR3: TGTGCCAGCTCACCAATTCCCATCGTCGGGAATGAGCAGTTCTTC. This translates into CASSPIPIVGNEQFF.